Listed here are 14 T cell receptor beta chains from one sample, sequenced in a study of T-cell reconstitution after alpha-beta-depleted transplantation in children. The library targeted TCRbeta and was prepared with unique molecular identifiers. One entry per CDR3 protein, called by TCRdb with MiXCR from the PCR reads. The sample has 300,000 or so distinct CDR3 sequences; more than 9% are singletons. The specimen was PBMCs from the stem cell graft donor, collected from the stem cell graft. Source of these receptors: a human donor who donated a stem cell graft to a child with SCID.

This clonotype was picked up a small number of times. The chain joins TRBV12-3 or TRBV12-4 to TRBJ2-2; TRBD1 agrees at 8 bases. The junction had 8 bases not matched to a gene; V was cut back by 8 bases and J by 3 bases. The CDR3 contains 15 residues. CDR3: CASGEGQGYTGELFF. As DNA, the CDR3 is TGTGCCAGCGGGGAAGGACAGGGCTACACCGGGGAGCTGTTTTTT.

The gene calls are TRBV20-1 and TRBJ2-7, with a tentative D call TRBD1 (6 bases). CDR1 and CDR2 (germline): DFQATT, SNEGSKA (reference sequence). The CDR3 runs 13 residues. V dropped 6 bases and J dropped 3 bases, with 15 bases sitting between them. The CDR3 protein is CSAEQGTSYEQYF. The CDR3 region has the DNA TGCAGTGCCGAACAGGGTACGAGCTACGAGCAGTACTTC.

There are a few counts of this clonotype. The V call is TRBV12-3 or TRBV12-4, the J call TRBJ2-1, with 9 bases that match TRBD1. V lost 5 bases, J lost 5 bases, and 7 bases stayed unmatched. The CDR3 totals 15 residues. The CDR3 protein is CASSLGTGSNNEQFF. DNA of the CDR3: TGTGCCAGCAGTCTCGGGACAGGGAGTAACAATGAGCAGTTCTTC.

In this sample, this clonotype turned up many times. Written as DNA, the CDR3 is TGTGCCAGCAGTGAAGTACGCCCCCAGTTCTTC. Translation: CASSEVRPQFF. The rearrangement uses TRBV2 and TRBJ2-1; no clear D. Trimming removed 1 base from V and 13 bases from J, with 8 bases in between. Germline CDR1 reads SNHLY; CDR2 reads FYNNEI. The CDR3 is 11 residues long. The entire variable domain, with the rest obtained from reference TRBV2 and TRBJ2-1, is as follows: EPEVTQTPSHQVTQMGQEVILRCVPISNHLYFYWYRQILGQKVEFLVSFYNNEISEKSEIFDDQFSVERPDGSNFTLKIRSTKLEDSAMYFCASSEVRPQFFGPGTRLTVL.

This clonotype was recorded a few times. V usage is TRBV4-1 and J usage is TRBJ2-5; D is perhaps TRBD2 (7 bases). Looked up from germline, CDR1 is MGHRA and CDR2 is YSYEKL. V was pared by 0 bases and J by 5 bases, with 10 bases between. This CDR3 comprises 14 residues. The CDR3 DNA reads as TGCGCCAGCAGCCAAGAACAGGGAGGGGAGACCCAGTACTTC. Protein product: CASSQEQGGETQYF.

V gene TRBV5-1 combines with J gene TRBJ2-1; 8 positions match TRBD1. Looked up from germline, CDR1 is SGHRS and CDR2 is YFSETQ. The CDR3 consists of 14 residues. Trimming took 3 bases from V and 6 from J; bases not matched to a gene: 5. The CDR3 here is CASSSQQGGNEQFF. The CDR3 DNA follows: TGCGCCAGCAGCTCGCAACAGGGGGGCAATGAGCAGTTCTTC. The variable domain in full, with the rest retrieved from reference TRBV5-1 and TRBJ2-1, is KAGVTQTPRYLIKTRGQQVTLSCSPISGHRSVSWYQQTPGQGLQFLFEYFSETQRNKGNFPGRFSGRQFSNSRSEMNVSTLELGDSALYLCASSSQQGGNEQFFGPGTRLTVL.

This clonotype was observed at least ten times. This sequence joins TRBV5-1 and TRBJ1-1, with no clear D. The CDR3 has 13 amino acids. With 3 bases removed from V and 1 base from J, the gap between germline ends came to 7 bases. The V gene's germline CDR1 is SGHRS and CDR2 YFSETQ. This chain's CDR3 is CASSSVGNTEAFF. In DNA form, the CDR3 reads TGCGCCAGCAGCTCCGTAGGGAACACTGAAGCTTTCTTT.

The genes are TRBV5-5 and TRBJ2-7, with D perhaps TRBD1 (5 bases). Looked up from germline, CDR1 is SGHKS and CDR2 is YYEKEE (reference sequence). The CDR3 has 14 amino acids. Between the trimmed V and J ends, which lost 0 bases and 9 bases, there was a span of 16 bases. The CDR3 nucleotides are TGTGCCAGCAGCTTGGCCGGGCAGGGCGGCCGGCAGTACTTC. Translation gives CASSLAGQGGRQYF.

The chain recombines TRBV3-1 with TRBJ2-1, with TRBD2 matching over 10 bases. Germline CDR1 and CDR2: LGHDT and YNNKEL (reference sequence). With V trimmed by 4 bases and J by 2 bases, 2 bases remained unmatched. This CDR3 contains 15 residues. As DNA, the CDR3 is TGTGCCAGCAGCCCTAGCGGGGGAACCTACAATGAGCAGTTCTTC. This translates into CASSPSGGTYNEQFF.

Only a few counts were recorded for this clonotype. The chain combines TRBV20-1 with TRBJ2-2; 13 bases fit TRBD2. From germline, CDR1 is DFQATT and CDR2 SNEGSKA (reference sequence). The CDR3 runs to 16 residues. V lost 5 bases, J lost 4 bases, and 7 bases stayed unmatched. The CDR3 DNA reads as TGCAGTGCTGGTACTCGGACTAGCGGGGGCACCGGGGAGCTGTTTTTT. It encodes CSAGTRTSGGTGELFF.

The J gene is TRBJ2-7, the V gene TRBV12-3 or TRBV12-4, with TRBD1 matching over 7 bases. The CDR3 has 14 amino acids. V lost 5 bases and J lost 8; bases outside the gene matches: 12. The CDR3 DNA reads TGTGCCAGCAGTCCCCGACAGGGTGTGGGCAAGCAGTACTTC. Protein product: CASSPRQGVGKQYF.

This rearrangement joins TRBV2 to TRBJ2-5; D tentatively reads TRBD1 or TRBD2 (7 bases each). This CDR3 contains 16 residues. Germline-derived CDR1 and CDR2 are SNHLY and FYNNEI. The V end lost 3 bases, the J end lost 5 bases, and 19 bases lay between the germline ends. The CDR3 nucleotides read TGTGCCAGCAGTGAGGCAACAGGGGAGGGCCACGAGACCCAGTACTTC. Residues: CASSEATGEGHETQYF.

This clonotype was seen ten or more times. As DNA, the CDR3 is TGTGCCAGCAGTTACTCGCAACTAGCGGGGGGGCGATCGCAGTATTTT. Protein: CASSYSQLAGGRSQYF. The V call is TRBV6-5, the J call TRBJ2-3, with 13 bases lining up with TRBD2. The CDR3 is 16 amino acids. Unmatched junction bases numbered 7, after V lost 0 bases and J lost 10 bases. Germline lookup yields CDR1 MNHEY and CDR2 SVGAGI.

The chain recombines TRBV20-1 with TRBJ2-3; 11 bases match TRBD2. This CDR3 is built from 16 residues. Germline trimming cut 4 bases from V and 0 bases from J; bases unmatched to any gene: 6. From germline, CDR1 is DFQATT and CDR2 SNEGSKA (reference sequence). The CDR3 spells CSANPTSGASTDTQYF. CDR3 nucleotides: TGCAGTGCTAACCCGACTAGCGGGGCTAGCACAGATACGCAGTATTTT.